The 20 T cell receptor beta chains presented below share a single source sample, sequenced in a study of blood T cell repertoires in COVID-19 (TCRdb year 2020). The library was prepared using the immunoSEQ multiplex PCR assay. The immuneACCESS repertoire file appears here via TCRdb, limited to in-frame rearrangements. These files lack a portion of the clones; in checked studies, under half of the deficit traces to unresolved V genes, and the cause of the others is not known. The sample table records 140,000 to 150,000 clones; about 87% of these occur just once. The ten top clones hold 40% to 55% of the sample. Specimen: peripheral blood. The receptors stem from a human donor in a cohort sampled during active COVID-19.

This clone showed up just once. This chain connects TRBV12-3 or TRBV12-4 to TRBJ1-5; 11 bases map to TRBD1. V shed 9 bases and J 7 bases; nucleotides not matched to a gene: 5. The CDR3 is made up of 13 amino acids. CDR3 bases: TGTGCCAGTAGGACAGGGGGCGAACAGCCCCAGCATTTT. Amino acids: CASRTGGEQPQHF.

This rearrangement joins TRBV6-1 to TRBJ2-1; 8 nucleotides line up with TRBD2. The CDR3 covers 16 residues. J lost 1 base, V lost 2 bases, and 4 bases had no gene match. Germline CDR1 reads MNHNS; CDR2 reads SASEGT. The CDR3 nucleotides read TGTGCCAGCAGTGAAACCGGGGGGGGATCCTACAATGAGCAGTTCTTC. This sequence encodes CASSETGGGSYNEQFF.

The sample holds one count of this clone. This CDR3 reads CASSLATSRTGDYGYTF. The CDR3 DNA is TGTGCCAGCAGCTTAGCCACTTCGAGGACAGGGGACTATGGCTACACCTTC. The chain couples TRBV7-8 to TRBJ1-2, with 9 bases that match TRBD1. Germline lookup yields CDR1 SGHVS and CDR2 FQNEAQ. V lost 0 bases, J lost 3 bases, and 8 bases stayed unmatched. The CDR3 totals 17 residues.

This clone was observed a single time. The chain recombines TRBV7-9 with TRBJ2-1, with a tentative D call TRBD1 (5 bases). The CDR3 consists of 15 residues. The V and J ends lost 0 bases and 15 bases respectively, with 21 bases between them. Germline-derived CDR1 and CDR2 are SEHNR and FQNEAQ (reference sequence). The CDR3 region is CASSLAKGSKGVAFF. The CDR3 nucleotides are TGTGCCAGCAGCTTAGCGAAAGGTTCTAAAGGGGTTGCGTTCTTC.

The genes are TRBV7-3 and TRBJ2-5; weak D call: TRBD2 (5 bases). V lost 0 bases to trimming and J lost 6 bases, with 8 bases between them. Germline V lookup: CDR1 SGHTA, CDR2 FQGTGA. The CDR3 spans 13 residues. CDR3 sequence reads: CASSLTPSKTQYF. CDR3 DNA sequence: TGTGCCAGCAGCTTAACGCCTAGCAAGACCCAGTACTTC.

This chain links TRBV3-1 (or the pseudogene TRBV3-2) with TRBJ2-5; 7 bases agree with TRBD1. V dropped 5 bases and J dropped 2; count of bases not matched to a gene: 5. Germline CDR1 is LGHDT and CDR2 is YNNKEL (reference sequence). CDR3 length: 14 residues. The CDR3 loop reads CASSARGRQETQYF. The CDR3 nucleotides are TGTGCCAGCAGCGCGAGGGGGCGGCAAGAGACCCAGTACTTC.

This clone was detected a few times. The CDR3 spells CASSLQGLNSPLHF. CDR3 nucleotide sequence: TGTGCCAGCAGCCTGCAGGGGCTCAATTCACCCCTCCACTTT. The chain joins TRBV7-9 to TRBJ1-6, with D perhaps TRBD1 (6 bases). The germline gives CDR1 SEHNR, CDR2 FQNEAQ (reference sequence). The V gene lost 5 bases and the J gene lost 7 bases, with 12 bases spanning the gap. The CDR3 covers 14 residues.

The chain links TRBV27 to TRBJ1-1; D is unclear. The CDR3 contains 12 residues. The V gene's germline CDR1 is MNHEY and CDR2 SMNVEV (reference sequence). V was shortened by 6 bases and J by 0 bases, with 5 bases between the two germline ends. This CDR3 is CASRRVNTEAFF. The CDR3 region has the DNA TGTGCCAGCAGACGAGTGAACACTGAAGCTTTCTTT.

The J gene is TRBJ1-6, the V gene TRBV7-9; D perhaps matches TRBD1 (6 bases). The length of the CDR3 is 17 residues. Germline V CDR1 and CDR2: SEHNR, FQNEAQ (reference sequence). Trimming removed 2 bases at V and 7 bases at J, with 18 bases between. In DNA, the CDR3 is TGTGCCAGCAGCTTAAGGGGGAAGGGATGGGTAAATTCACCCCTCCACTTT. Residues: CASSLRGKGWVNSPLHF.

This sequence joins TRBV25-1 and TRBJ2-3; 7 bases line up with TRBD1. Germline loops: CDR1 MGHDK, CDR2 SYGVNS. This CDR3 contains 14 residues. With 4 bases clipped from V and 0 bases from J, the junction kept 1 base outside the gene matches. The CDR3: CASSGRGSTDTQYF. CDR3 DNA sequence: TGTGCCAGCAGTGGCAGGGGGAGCACAGATACGCAGTATTTT.

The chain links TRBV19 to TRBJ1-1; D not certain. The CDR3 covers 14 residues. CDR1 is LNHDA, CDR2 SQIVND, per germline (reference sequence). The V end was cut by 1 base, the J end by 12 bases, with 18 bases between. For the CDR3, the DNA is TGTGCCAGTAGTATAGGGATAACATCCGGGAAACCTTTCTTT. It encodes CASSIGITSGKPFF. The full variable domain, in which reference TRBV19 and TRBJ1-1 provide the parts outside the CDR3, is DGGITQSPKYLFRKEGQNVTLSCEQNLNHDAMYWYRQDPGQGLRLIYYSQIVNDFQKGDIAEGYSVSREKKESFPLTVTSAQKNPTAFYLCASSIGITSGKPFFGQGTRLTVV.

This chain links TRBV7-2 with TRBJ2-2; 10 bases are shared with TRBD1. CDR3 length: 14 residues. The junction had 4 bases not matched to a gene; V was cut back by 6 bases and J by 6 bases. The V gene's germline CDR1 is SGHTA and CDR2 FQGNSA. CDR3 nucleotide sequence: TGTGCCAGCAGGGGGACAGGGGCCCCCGGGGAGCTGTTTTTT. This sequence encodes CASRGTGAPGELFF.

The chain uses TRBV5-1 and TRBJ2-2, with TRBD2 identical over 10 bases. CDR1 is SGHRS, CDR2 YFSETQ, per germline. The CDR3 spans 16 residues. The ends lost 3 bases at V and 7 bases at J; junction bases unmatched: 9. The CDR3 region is CASSSLSGGALGELFF. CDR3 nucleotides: TGCGCCAGCAGCTCCCTGAGCGGGGGGGCCCTCGGGGAGCTGTTTTTT.

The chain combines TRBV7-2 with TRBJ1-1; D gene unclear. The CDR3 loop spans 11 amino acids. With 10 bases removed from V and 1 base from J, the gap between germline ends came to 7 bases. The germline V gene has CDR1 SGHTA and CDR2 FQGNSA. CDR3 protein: CATSRNTEAFF. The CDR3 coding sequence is TGTGCCACCTCGAGGAACACTGAAGCTTTCTTT. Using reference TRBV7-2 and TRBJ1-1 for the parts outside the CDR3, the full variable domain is GAGVSQSPSNKVTEKGKDVELRCDPISGHTALYWYRQSLGQGLEFLIYFQGNSAPDKSGLPSDRFSAERTGGSVSTLTIQRTQQEDSAVYLCATSRNTEAFFGQGTRLTVV.

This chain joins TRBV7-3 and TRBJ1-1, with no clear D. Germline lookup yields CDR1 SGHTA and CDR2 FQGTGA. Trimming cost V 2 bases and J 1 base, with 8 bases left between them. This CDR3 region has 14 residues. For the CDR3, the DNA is TGTGCCAGCAGCTTAGGTAGACAGAACACTGAAGCTTTCTTT. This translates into CASSLGRQNTEAFF.

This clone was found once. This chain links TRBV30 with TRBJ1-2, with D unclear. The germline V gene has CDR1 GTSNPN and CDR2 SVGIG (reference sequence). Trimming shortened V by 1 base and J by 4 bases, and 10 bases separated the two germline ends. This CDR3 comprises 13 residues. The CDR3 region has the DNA TGTGCCTGGAGTGGCGCGGTTTCCTATGGCTACACCTTC. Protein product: CAWSGAVSYGYTF.

The CDR3 loop reads CASSLDRRTSGGNEQYV. CDR3 nucleotide sequence: TGTGCCAGCAGCTTAGATCGGAGGACTAGCGGGGGGAACGAGCAGTACGTC. The gene calls are TRBV11-2 and TRBJ2-7; 14 bases are a match to TRBD2. CDR3 size: 17 residues. Trimming removed 0 bases from V and 5 bases from J; junction bases left unmatched: 6. Germline values: CDR1 SGHAT, CDR2 FQNNGV.

As DNA, the CDR3 is TGTGCCAGAAGCGTCTACAGGTACATCTCTGGAAACACCATATATTTT. Translating it yields CARSVYRYISGNTIYF. The chain couples TRBV5-3 to TRBJ1-3; TRBD1 is a possible D gene (5 bases). TRBV5-3 is treated as an ORF (open reading frame) with a function not yet certain. V was shortened by 4 bases and J by 0 bases, with 14 bases between the two germline ends. This CDR3 has 16 residues.

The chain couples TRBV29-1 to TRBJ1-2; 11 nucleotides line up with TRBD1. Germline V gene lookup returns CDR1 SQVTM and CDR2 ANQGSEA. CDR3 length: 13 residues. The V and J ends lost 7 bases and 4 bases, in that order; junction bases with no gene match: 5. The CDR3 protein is CSASGTGGYGYTF. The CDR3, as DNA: TGCAGCGCCTCCGGGACAGGGGGCTATGGCTACACCTTC.

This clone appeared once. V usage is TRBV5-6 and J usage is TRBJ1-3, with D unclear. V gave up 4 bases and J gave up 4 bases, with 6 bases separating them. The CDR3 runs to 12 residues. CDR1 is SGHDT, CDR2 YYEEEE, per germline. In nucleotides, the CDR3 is TGTGCCAGCAGCCTACAGGGAAACACCATATATTTT. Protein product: CASSLQGNTIYF.